A selection of T cell receptor beta chains follows, all from one sample in a study of breast tumors, draining lymph nodes, adjacent tissues. TCRdb ran MiXCR on the multiplex PCR reads and lists one entry per CDR3 protein. The sample has about 220,000 distinct CDR3 sequences, 34% seen once. The material sequenced was axillary lymph node tissue. The receptors derive from a female donor with breast cancer. Some clones in this sample may be carry-over from other donors' samples. The CDR3 runs from the conserved cysteine through the conserved F or W. A D gene is named only where the DNA matches it firmly. A clone size is listed for some rows: how often the clone was seen (once, few, many), or a class if it is expanded.

V gene	clone size	D gene	J gene	CDR3 DNA	CDR3 protein
TRBV4-2	few	TRBD2	TRBJ2-1	TGTGCCAGCAGCCAAGAGGCTAGCGGGGGGAGGAATGAGCAGTTCTTC	CASSQEASGGRNEQFF
TRBV5-1	many	TRBD1	TRBJ1-2	TGCGCCAGCAGCACCTCGACAGGGAAGAGCTATGGCTACACCTTC	CASSTSTGKSYGYTF
TRBV18	.	.	TRBJ1-3	TGTGCCAGCTCACCGGCAGACTCTGGAAACACCATATATTTT	CASSPADSGNTIYF
TRBV19	many	.	TRBJ1-6	TGTGCCAGTAGTGTGGGGGCTGTTCCTAATTCACCCCTCCACTTT	CASSVGAVPNSPLHF
TRBV12-3/TRBV12-4	many	.	TRBJ2-7	TGTGCCAGCAGTTTAGGGACCCACGAGCAGTACTTC	CASSLGTHEQYF
TRBV4-2	many	TRBD1	TRBJ1-6	TGTGCCAGCAGCCAAGAGCCCCTAAAGGGGGCGTTTGTCGATTCACCCCTCCACTTT	CASSQEPLKGAFVDSPLHF
TRBV14	few	.	TRBJ2-1	TGTGCCAGCAGTCCACTGAGGCGGGGTTCCTACAATGAGCAGTTCTTC	CASSPLRRGSYNEQFF
TRBV19	.	TRBD2	TRBJ2-3	TGTGCCAGTAGTAATGTCGGGGGGGGAGATACGCAGTATTTT	CASSNVGGGDTQYF
TRBV6-1	many	TRBD1	TRBJ1-6	TGTGCCAGCAGCCTACGACAGGGGTGGGATTCACCCCTCCACTTT	CASSLRQGWDSPLHF
TRBV11-2	few	TRBD2	TRBJ2-5	TGTGCCAGCAGCTTAGATATCCTAGCGGGAGTGGGAGAGACCCAGTACTTC	CASSLDILAGVGETQYF
TRBV29-1	.	.	TRBJ2-7	TGCAGCGTCCTGGGTCGGGGCGACGAGCAGTACTTC	CSVLGRGDEQYF
TRBV19	many	TRBD1	TRBJ2-1	TGTGCCAGTAGTATTGACAGGGGGCGAGGCACTTACAATGAGCAGTTCTTC	CASSIDRGRGTYNEQFF
TRBV5-1	.	.	TRBJ2-1	TGCGCCAGCAGCTTGGCGGGACCTAATTACCCCAATGAGCAGTTCTTC	CASSLAGPNYPNEQFF
TRBV12-3/TRBV12-4	many	.	TRBJ2-2	TGTGCCAGCAGTTTAGTAGTTTCCTTATCCCCCGGGGAGCTGTTTTTT	CASSLVVSLSPGELFF
TRBV6-2/TRBV6-3	few	TRBD1	TRBJ1-2	TGTGCCAGCGGAGATCAGGGGGCGGCAGGCTACACCTTC	CASGDQGAAGYTF
TRBV7-2	many	.	TRBJ2-2	TGTGCCAGCAGATTAGTCTCGGGGACTTACCTGACCGGGGAGCTGTTTTTT	CASRLVSGTYLTGELFF
TRBV20-1	many	TRBD1	TRBJ1-2	TGCAGTGCTAGAGATCCCTGGACAGGGGATGATGGCTACACCTTC	CSARDPWTGDDGYTF
TRBV7-9	many	.	TRBJ2-4	TGTGCCAGCAGCTTAGCTGTAGCCAAAAACATTCAGTACTTC	CASSLAVAKNIQYF
TRBV12-3/TRBV12-4	many	.	TRBJ1-6	TGTGCCAGCAGCAATGGACAGAGCTCCTATAATTCACCCCTCCACTTT	CASSNGQSSYNSPLHF